Following are 24 T cell receptor beta chains from one sample sequenced in a study of blood T cell repertoires in COVID-19. TCRdb's table, derived via immunoSEQ multiplex PCR, lists solely in-frame clones and lacks some. The table lists some 210,000 clones, 89% of them singletons. Sequencing was carried out using peripheral blood. The receptors shown here come from a woman aged 35 to 49 with acute or convalescent COVID-19.

Only one count was recorded for this clone. The rearrangement links TRBV9 to TRBJ2-1; D might be TRBD2 (5 bases). The V gene lost 3 bases and the J gene lost 6 bases, with 13 bases spanning the gap. Germline-derived CDR1 and CDR2 are SGDLS and YYNGEE. CDR3 size: 14 residues. Written as DNA, the CDR3 is TGTGCCAGCAGCGCGGACTCCGAGGTCAATGAGCAGTTCTTC. Translating gives CASSADSEVNEQFF.

The rearrangement joins TRBV7-8 to TRBJ1-6; D not certain. This CDR3 is 14 amino acids long. V was clipped by 6 bases and J by 6 bases, with 12 bases between them. CDR1 and CDR2 (germline): SGHVS, FQNEAQ. In DNA form, the CDR3 reads TGTGCCAGCAGGAGGGAGGGTGGTAATTCACCCCTCCACTTT. It translates to CASRREGGNSPLHF.

The CDR3 coding sequence is TGTGCCAGCAGCGGGGAGCGGACTCGACTGGGGGCTGGTTTCGGAAAGACCCAGTACTTC. Protein product: CASSGERTRLGAGFGKTQYF. The chain couples TRBV7-9 to TRBJ2-5; D is possibly TRBD1 (6 bases). The V gene lost 5 bases and the J gene lost 6 bases, with 34 bases spanning the gap. The CDR3 is 20 residues long. Germline-derived CDR1 and CDR2 are SEHNR and FQNEAQ (reference sequence).

The chain combines TRBV4-1 with TRBJ1-1; D gene unclear. V was trimmed by 1 base and J by 1 base, leaving 7 bases between them. The length of the CDR3 is 14 residues. Germline assignment: CDR1 MGHRA and CDR2 YSYEKL. The CDR3 loop is CASSQAEGNTEAFF. The CDR3 nucleotides are TGCGCCAGCAGCCAAGCCGAGGGGAACACTGAAGCTTTCTTT.

V usage is TRBV27 and J usage is TRBJ1-2, with TRBD1 matching over 7 bases. J lost 4 bases, V lost 3 bases, and 2 bases had no gene match. This CDR3 has 13 residues. Germline CDR1 is MNHEY and CDR2 is SMNVEV (reference sequence). DNA for the CDR3: TGTGCCAGCAGTTTTACAGGGGCCTATGGCTACACCTTC. Translated, it gives CASSFTGAYGYTF.

The rearrangement links TRBV4-1 to TRBJ1-1; TRBD1 matches 10 bases. The CDR3 has 15 amino acids. V was clipped by 4 bases and J by 1 base; unmatched bases: 3. Germline assignment: CDR1 MGHRA and CDR2 YSYEKL. The CDR3 nucleotides read TGCGCCAGCAGCCGAAGGACAGGGGGGAACACTGAAGCTTTCTTT. The encoded protein is CASSRRTGGNTEAFF.

This rearrangement joins TRBV11-2 to TRBJ2-5; TRBD2 aligns across 9 bases. This CDR3 is built from 16 residues. V shed 1 base and J 4 bases; nucleotides not matched to a gene: 7. CDR1 is SGHAT and CDR2 is FQNNGV in the germline V gene. Written as DNA, the CDR3 is TGTGCCAGCAGCTTAGGATCCCAGACTAGCGGAGAGACCCAGTACTTC. This codes for CASSLGSQTSGETQYF. Combining the CDR3 with reference TRBV11-2 and TRBJ2-5 gives the whole variable domain EAGVAQSPRYKIIEKRQSVAFWCNPISGHATLYWYQQILGQGPKLLIQFQNNGVVDDSQLPKDRFSAERLKGVDSTLKIQPAKLEDSAVYLCASSLGSQTSGETQYFGPGTRLLVL.

This clone was found a few times. The chain joins TRBV14 to TRBJ2-2, with 7 bases aligning to TRBD1. J was trimmed by 0 bases and V by 4 bases; bases with no gene match: 8. Germline-derived CDR1 and CDR2 are SGHDN and FVKESK. This CDR3 contains 17 residues. CDR3 sequence reads: CASSPYRDSANTGELFF. For the CDR3, the DNA is TGTGCCAGCAGCCCGTACCGGGACAGCGCGAACACCGGGGAGCTGTTTTTT.

The rearrangement links TRBV3-1 (or the pseudogene TRBV3-2) to TRBJ1-5; 11 bases are shared with TRBD1. This CDR3 region has 16 residues. V lost 4 bases and J lost 6; bases outside the gene matches: 8. Germline V gene lookup returns CDR1 LGHDT and CDR2 YNNKEL (reference sequence). CDR3 DNA sequence: TGTGCCAGCAGCCCAGGCCGGGACAGGGGGTTTCAGCCCCAGCATTTT. Amino acids: CASSPGRDRGFQPQHF.

The chain is built from TRBV29-1 and TRBJ1-2, with D perhaps TRBD1 (6 bases). The CDR3 has 13 residues. CDR1 is SQVTM and CDR2 is ANQGSEA in the germline V gene. Trimming stripped 3 bases from V and 4 bases from J, with 12 bases between. Here the CDR3 reads CSVEDGGAYGYTF. CDR3 in DNA: TGCAGCGTTGAGGACGGGGGGGCCTATGGCTACACCTTC.

The CDR3 here is CASGIDRAYSTDTQYF. CDR3 bases: TGCGCCAGCGGGATCGACAGGGCCTATAGCACAGATACGCAGTATTTT. The gene calls are TRBV10-2 and TRBJ2-3; 7 nucleotides align to TRBD1. CDR3 length equals 16 residues. The junction had 11 bases not matched to a gene; V was cut back by 8 bases and J by 0 bases. Germline lookup yields CDR1 WSHSY and CDR2 SAAADI.

The chain combines TRBV4-1 with TRBJ1-4, with 7 bases matching TRBD1. CDR3 length: 16 amino acids. Trimming at V came to 4 bases and at J to 0 bases, leaving 5 bases not matched to a gene. CDR1 is MGHRA, CDR2 YSYEKL, per germline. The CDR3 DNA reads as TGCGCCAGCAGCCCCTTTGACAGGGCAACTAATGAAAAACTGTTTTTT. This sequence encodes CASSPFDRATNEKLFF.

The CDR3 DNA reads TGTGCCAGCAGTTTATCCCTGACGGGGAACACTGAAGCTTTCTTT. Amino acids: CASSLSLTGNTEAFF. The V and J genes are TRBV28 and TRBJ1-1; unclear D gene. The length of the CDR3 is 15 residues. CDR1 MDHEN and CDR2 SYDVKM come from the germline V gene. V was shortened by 1 base and J by 1 base, with 10 bases between the two germline ends.

The gene calls are TRBV10-3 and TRBJ1-2; 7 bases align to TRBD1. Germline V gene data show CDR1 as ENHRY and CDR2 as SYGVKD. This CDR3 is built from 14 residues. With 1 base clipped from V and 10 bases from J, the junction kept 9 bases outside the gene matches. CDR3 loop: CAISEWDWDSLYTF. As DNA, the CDR3 is TGTGCCATCAGTGAGTGGGACTGGGACAGCCTCTACACCTTC.

V gene TRBV12-2 combines with J gene TRBJ1-5; TRBD1, the table's D call, lacks a check against the DNA. TRBV12-2 corresponds to a pseudogene. The CDR3 has 16 residues. The CDR3 is CASRLARDRGPRPQHF. CDR3 coding DNA: TGTGCAAGTCGCTTAGCGAGGGACAGGGGGCCGCGGCCCCAGCATTTT.

The rearrangement links TRBV12-5 to TRBJ1-1, with D hard to call. V lost 11 bases to trimming and J lost 3 bases, with 16 bases between them. CDR1 and CDR2 (germline): LGHNT, FRNRAP. The CDR3 covers 13 residues. The CDR3 nucleotides are TGTGCTTCACAACGGGGAATCGACACTGAAGCTTTCTTT. Protein sequence: CASQRGIDTEAFF.

A few counts support this clone. This chain joins TRBV12-5 and TRBJ1-5; the D gene is possibly TRBD1 (6 bases). With 6 bases removed from V and 3 bases from J, the gap between germline ends came to 15 bases. The V gene's germline CDR1 is LGHNT and CDR2 FRNRAP. This CDR3 region has 15 residues. The chain's CDR3 is CASGPSGGLNQPQHF. In nucleotides, the CDR3 is TGTGCTAGTGGCCCCTCGGGGGGGCTCAATCAGCCCCAGCATTTT.

V usage is TRBV12-5 and J usage is TRBJ1-4; 10 bases line up with TRBD1. Germline lookup yields CDR1 LGHNT and CDR2 FRNRAP. This CDR3 is 15 amino acids long. The V and J ends lost 6 bases and 8 bases, in that order; junction bases with no gene match: 9. The CDR3 protein is CASGTRTGGHEKLFF. The CDR3 DNA follows: TGTGCTAGTGGCACGAGGACAGGGGGGCACGAAAAACTGTTTTTT.

This chain connects TRBV5-4 to TRBJ2-1, with 12 bases lining up with TRBD2. The CDR3 is 16 amino acids. The ends lost 1 base at V and 7 bases at J; junction bases unmatched: 6. From germline, CDR1 is SGHNT and CDR2 YYREEE (reference sequence). The CDR3 DNA is TGTGCCAGCAGCTTGCCTAGCGGGGGGGCTAGGAATGAGCAGTTCTTC. It translates to CASSLPSGGARNEQFF. The full variable domain, its missing parts supplied by reference TRBV5-4 and TRBJ2-1, is ETGVTQSPTHLIKTRGQQVTLRCSSQSGHNTVSWYQQALGQGPQFIFQYYREEENGRGNFPPRFSGLQFPNYSSELNVNALELDDSALYLCASSLPSGGARNEQFFGPGTRLTVL.

The V gene is TRBV6-6, the J gene TRBJ1-5; perhaps TRBD1 as D (6 bases). This CDR3 is 12 amino acids long. Germline-derived CDR1 and CDR2 are MNHNY and SVGAGI (reference sequence). V lost 8 bases and J 6 bases, leaving 11 bases between the germline ends. Here the CDR3 reads CASGGGGQPQHF. The CDR3 region has the DNA TGTGCCAGCGGGGGAGGGGGTCAGCCCCAGCATTTT.

The genes are TRBV12-5 and TRBJ1-1, with 12 bases aligning to TRBD1. There are 19 residues in the CDR3. J gave up 4 bases and V 0 bases, and 12 bases lay outside the gene matches. CDR1 LGHNT and CDR2 FRNRAP come from the germline V gene. The CDR3 DNA follows: TGTGCTAGTGGTTTGGTCCCCGGGACAGGGGGCAGTTTGGGCACTGAAGCTTTCTTT. It specifies CASGLVPGTGGSLGTEAFF.

V gene TRBV19 combines with J gene TRBJ1-2; D is possibly TRBD1 (5 bases). The length of the CDR3 is 15 residues. Trimming stripped 5 bases from V and 4 bases from J, with 17 bases between. Germline CDR1 reads LNHDA; CDR2 reads SQIVND (reference sequence). CDR3 nucleotides: TGTGCCAGTAGTCCAGCGGGGACTGGCTTCTATGGCTACACCTTC. It specifies CASSPAGTGFYGYTF.

The gene calls are TRBV11-3 and TRBJ2-7, with 11 positions matching TRBD1. V was clipped by 7 bases and J by 2 bases; unmatched bases: 7. The CDR3 is 15 residues long. Germline CDR1 reads SGHNT; CDR2 reads YENEEA. The CDR3 nucleotides are TGTGCCAGCACCATCGGGACAGGGGGGCCCTACGAGCAGTACGTC. This encodes CASTIGTGGPYEQYV.

V usage is TRBV7-6 and J usage is TRBJ1-4, with 7 nucleotides matching TRBD1. The CDR3 has 15 amino acids. Trimming at V came to 0 bases and at J to 6 bases, leaving 4 bases not matched to a gene. CDR1 is SGHVS, CDR2 FNYEAQ, per germline. CDR3 sequence (DNA): TGTGCCAGCAGCTTAGCTTCCAGGGGGTATGAAAAACTGTTTTTT. Translation gives CASSLASRGYEKLFF.